This T cell receptor (beta chain) came from a study of T cells in localized non-small cell lung cancer. Assay: immunoSEQ multiplex PCR; the TCRdb copy retains only in-frame clones and omits some. There are approximately 35,000 clones in the sample; over 80% occur only once, and approximately 2% lies in the top ten. Comments on this clone: As yet, its antigen is unknown.

The CDR3 runs 11 residues. V was trimmed by 5 bases and J by 4 bases, leaving 5 bases between them. Germline CDR1 reads MNHNY; CDR2 reads SVGAGI (reference sequence). The study's findings and limits: Adjacent lung tissue had a median about 50 of the top 100 clones found in the tumor.

The clonotype originates from an older female donor with stage I lung adenocarcinoma. Here the sequenced sample was peripheral blood, taken before any cancer treatment. This sequence joins TRBV6-6 and TRBJ1-2; D call uncertain. This CDR3 is CASSDPYGYTF. CDR3 in DNA: TGTGCCAGCAGTGATCCCTATGGCTACACCTTC.